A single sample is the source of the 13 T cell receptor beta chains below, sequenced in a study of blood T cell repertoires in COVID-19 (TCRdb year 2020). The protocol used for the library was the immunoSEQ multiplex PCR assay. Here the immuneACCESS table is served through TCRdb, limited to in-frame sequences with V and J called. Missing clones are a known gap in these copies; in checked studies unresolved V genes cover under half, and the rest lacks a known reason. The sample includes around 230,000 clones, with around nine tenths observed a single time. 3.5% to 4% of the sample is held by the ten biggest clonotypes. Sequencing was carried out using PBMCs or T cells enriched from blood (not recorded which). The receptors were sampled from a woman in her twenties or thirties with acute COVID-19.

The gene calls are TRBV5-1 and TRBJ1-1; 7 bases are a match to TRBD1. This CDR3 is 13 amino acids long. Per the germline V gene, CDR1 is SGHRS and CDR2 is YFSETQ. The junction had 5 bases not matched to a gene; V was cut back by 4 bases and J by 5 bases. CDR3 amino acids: CASSRTGETEAFF. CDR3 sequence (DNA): TGCGCCAGCAGCAGAACAGGGGAGACTGAAGCTTTCTTT.

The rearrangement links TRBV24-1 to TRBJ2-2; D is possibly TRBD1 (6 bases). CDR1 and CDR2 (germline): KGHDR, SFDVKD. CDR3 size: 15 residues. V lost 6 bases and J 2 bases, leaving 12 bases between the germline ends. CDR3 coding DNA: TGTGCCACCAGTAGGGAAGGGGGAAACACCGGGGAGCTGTTTTTT. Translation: CATSREGGNTGELFF.

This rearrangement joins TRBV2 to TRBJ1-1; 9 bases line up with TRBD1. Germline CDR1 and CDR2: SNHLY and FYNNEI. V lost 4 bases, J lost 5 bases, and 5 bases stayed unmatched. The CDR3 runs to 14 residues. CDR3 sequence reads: CASSGTGGYTEAFF. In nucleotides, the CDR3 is TGTGCCAGCAGTGGTACAGGGGGCTATACTGAAGCTTTCTTT.

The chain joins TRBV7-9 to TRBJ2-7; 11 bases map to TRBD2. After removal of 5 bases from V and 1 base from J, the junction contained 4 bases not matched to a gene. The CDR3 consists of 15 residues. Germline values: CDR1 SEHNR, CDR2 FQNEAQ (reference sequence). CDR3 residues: CASSPTSGGSYEQYF. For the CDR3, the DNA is TGTGCCAGCAGCCCCACTAGCGGGGGATCCTACGAGCAGTACTTC.

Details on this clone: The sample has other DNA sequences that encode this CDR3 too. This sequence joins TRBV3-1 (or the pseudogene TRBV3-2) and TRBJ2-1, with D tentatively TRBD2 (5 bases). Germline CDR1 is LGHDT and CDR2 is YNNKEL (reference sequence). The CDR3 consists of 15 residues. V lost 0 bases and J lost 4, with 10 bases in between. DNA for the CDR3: TGTGCCAGCAGCCAAGACCCCTCGGGGTACAATGAGCAGTTCTTC. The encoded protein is CASSQDPSGYNEQFF.

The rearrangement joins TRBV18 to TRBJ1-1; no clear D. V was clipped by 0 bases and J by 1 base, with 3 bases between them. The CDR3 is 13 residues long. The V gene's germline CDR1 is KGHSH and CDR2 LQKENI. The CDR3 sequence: CASSPPSNTEAFF. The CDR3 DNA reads TGTGCCAGCTCACCACCCTCGAACACTGAAGCTTTCTTT.

CDR3 DNA: TGCAGCGTGGACGAACAGGGTTCCACCGGGGAGCTGTTTTTT. Its translation is CSVDEQGSTGELFF. This chain uses TRBV29-1 with TRBJ2-2; D might be TRBD1 (6 bases). Germline values: CDR1 SQVTM, CDR2 ANQGSEA. Trimming pared 6 bases from V and 4 bases from J, leaving 15 bases between. The CDR3 has 14 amino acids.

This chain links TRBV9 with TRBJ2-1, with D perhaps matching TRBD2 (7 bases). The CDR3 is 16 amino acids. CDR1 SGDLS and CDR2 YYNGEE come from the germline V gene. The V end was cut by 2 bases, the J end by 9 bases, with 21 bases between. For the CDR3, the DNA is TGTGCCAGCAGCGTTTCGGGACACAACCCGGGGGGTGAGCAGTTCTTC. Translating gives CASSVSGHNPGGEQFF.

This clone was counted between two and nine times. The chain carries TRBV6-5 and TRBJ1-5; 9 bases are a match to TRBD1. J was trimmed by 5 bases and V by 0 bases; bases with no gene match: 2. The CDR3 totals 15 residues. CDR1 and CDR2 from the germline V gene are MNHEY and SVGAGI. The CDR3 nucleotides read TGTGCCAGCAGTTACTCCCACAGGGGGCATCAGCCCCAGCATTTT. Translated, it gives CASSYSHRGHQPQHF.

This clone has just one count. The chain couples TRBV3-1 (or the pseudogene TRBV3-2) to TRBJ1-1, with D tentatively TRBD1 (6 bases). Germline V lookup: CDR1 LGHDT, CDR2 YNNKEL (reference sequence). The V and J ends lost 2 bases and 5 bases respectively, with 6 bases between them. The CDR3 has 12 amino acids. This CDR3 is CASSQTGTEAFF. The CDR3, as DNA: TGTGCCAGCAGCCAAACAGGGACTGAAGCTTTCTTT.

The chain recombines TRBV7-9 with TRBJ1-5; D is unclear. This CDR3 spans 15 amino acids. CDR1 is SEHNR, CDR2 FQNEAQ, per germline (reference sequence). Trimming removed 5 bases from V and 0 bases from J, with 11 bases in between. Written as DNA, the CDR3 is TGTGCCAGCAGCCCCGGACGGGATAGCAATCAGCCCCAGCATTTT. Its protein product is CASSPGRDSNQPQHF. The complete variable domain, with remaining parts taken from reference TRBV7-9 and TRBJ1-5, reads DTGVSQNPRHKITKRGQNVTFRCDPISEHNRLYWYRQTLGQGPEFLTYFQNEAQLEKSRLLSDRFSAERPKGSFSTLEIQRTEQGDSAMYLCASSPGRDSNQPQHFGDGTRLSIL.

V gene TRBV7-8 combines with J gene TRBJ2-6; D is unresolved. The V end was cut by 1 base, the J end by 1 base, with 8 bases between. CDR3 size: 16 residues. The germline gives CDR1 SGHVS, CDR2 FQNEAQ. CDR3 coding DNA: TGTGCCAGCAGCTTAGAACTGAGTTCTGGGGCCAACGTCCTGACTTTC. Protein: CASSLELSSGANVLTF.

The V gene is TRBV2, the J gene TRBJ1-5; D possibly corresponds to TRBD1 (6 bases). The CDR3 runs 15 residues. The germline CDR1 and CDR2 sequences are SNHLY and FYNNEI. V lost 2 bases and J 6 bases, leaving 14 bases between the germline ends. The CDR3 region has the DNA TGTGCCAGCAGTGAATTCGGGGGGGCAGGTCAGCCCCAGCATTTT. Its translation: CASSEFGGAGQPQHF.